This TCR beta chain was profiled in a study of blood T cell repertoires in COVID-19. In the study overall: T cells, B-cell-depleted T cells, or PBMCs supplied cDNA or gDNA.

Germline V gene sequence: CDR1 SGHTA, CDR2 FQGNSA. There are 15 residues in the CDR3. The J segment lost 3 bases and the V segment lost 5 bases, leaving 9 bases of the junction unmatched. As handled by the study authors: Estimates of nucleated cell counts were drawn from the amplification of reference gene primers. Generated by immunoSEQ multiplex PCR, the TCRdb table keeps only in-frame clones and is missing some. The D gene and trimming were derived from the DNA, and the V and J assignments and clone size from that table. The sample gives 95,000 or so clones, around 80% of which show up once; about 24% is in the top ten.

The rearrangement uses TRBV7-2 and TRBJ2-7, with 8 nucleotides matching TRBD1. The TCR was taken from a human donor in a cohort sampled during active COVID-19. What was sequenced was peripheral blood. DNA of the CDR3: TGTGCCAGCAGCCCTGACAGGGGACGGATCTACGAGCAGTACTTC. Protein: CASSPDRGRIYEQYF.